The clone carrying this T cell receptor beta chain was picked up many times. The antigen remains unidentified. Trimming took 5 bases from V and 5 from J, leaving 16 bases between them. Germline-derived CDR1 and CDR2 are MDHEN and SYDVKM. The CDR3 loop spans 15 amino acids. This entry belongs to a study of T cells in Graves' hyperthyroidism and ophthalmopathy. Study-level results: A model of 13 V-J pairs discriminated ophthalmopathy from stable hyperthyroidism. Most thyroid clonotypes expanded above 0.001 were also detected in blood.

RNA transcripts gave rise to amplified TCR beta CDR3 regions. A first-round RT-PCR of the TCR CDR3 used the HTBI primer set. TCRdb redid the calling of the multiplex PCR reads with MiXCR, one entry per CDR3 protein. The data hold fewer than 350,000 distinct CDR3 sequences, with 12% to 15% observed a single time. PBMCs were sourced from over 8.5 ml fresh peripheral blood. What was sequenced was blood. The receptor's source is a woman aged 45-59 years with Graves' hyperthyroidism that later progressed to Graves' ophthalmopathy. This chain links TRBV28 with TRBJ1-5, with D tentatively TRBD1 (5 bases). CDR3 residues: CASSPQGTSDQPQHF. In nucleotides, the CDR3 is TGTGCCAGCAGTCCGCAGGGTACGTCGGATCAGCCCCAGCATTTT.